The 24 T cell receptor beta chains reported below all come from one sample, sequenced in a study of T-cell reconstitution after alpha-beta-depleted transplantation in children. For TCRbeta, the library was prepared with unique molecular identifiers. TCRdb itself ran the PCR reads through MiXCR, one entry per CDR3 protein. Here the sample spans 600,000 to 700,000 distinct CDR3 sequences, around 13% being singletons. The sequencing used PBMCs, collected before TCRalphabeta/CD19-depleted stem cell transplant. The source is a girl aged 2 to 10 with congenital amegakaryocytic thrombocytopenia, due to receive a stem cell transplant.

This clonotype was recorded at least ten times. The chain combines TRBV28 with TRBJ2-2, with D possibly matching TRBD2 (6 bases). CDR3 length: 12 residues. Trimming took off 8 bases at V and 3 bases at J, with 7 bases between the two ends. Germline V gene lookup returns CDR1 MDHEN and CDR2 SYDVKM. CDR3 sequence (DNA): TGTGCCAGCGGGAGGCACACCGGGGAGCTGTTTTTT. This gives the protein CASGRHTGELFF.

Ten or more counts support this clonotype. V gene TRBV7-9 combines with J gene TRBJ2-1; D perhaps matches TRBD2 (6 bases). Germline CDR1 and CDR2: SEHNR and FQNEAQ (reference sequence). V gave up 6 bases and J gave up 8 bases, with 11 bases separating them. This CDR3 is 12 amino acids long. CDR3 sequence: CASSTSFYEQFF. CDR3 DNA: TGTGCCAGCAGTACTAGCTTCTATGAGCAGTTCTTC.

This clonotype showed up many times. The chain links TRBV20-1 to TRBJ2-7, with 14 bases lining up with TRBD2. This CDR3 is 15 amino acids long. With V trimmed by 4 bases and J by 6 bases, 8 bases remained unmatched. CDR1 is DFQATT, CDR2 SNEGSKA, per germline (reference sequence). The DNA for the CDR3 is TGCAGTGCTACCTCGGGACTAGCGGGAGTTCCCGAGCAGTACTTC. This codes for CSATSGLAGVPEQYF.

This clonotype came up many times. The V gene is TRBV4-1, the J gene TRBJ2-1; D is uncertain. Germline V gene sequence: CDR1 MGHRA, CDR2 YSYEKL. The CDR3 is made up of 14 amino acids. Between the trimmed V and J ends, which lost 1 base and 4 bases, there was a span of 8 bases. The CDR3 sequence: CASSQGGRYNEQFF. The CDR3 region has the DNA TGCGCCAGCAGCCAAGGAGGCCGGTACAATGAGCAGTTCTTC.

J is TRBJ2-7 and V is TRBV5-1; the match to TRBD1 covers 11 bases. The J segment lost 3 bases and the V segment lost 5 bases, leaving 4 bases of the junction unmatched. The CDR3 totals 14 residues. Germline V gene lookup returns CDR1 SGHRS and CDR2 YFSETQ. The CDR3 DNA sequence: TGCGCCAGCAGGCCTGGGACAGGGGGCTACGAGCAGTACTTC. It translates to CASRPGTGGYEQYF.

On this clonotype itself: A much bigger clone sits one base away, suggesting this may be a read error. In DNA form, the CDR3 reads TGTGCCAGCAGTTTAGTCAACAGGGCTGGGGAGCAGTACTTC. It is translated as CASSLVNRAGEQYF. This chain joins TRBV27 and TRBJ2-7; perhaps TRBD1 as D (6 bases). The CDR3 length is 14 residues. The V end lost 2 bases, the J end lost 7 bases, and 15 bases lay between the germline ends. Germline loops: CDR1 MNHEY, CDR2 SMNVEV (reference sequence).

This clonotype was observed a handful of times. CDR3: CSARRGNTGELFF. The CDR3 region has the DNA TGCAGTGCCCGCCGGGGGAACACCGGGGAGCTGTTTTTT. V gene TRBV20-1 combines with J gene TRBJ2-2; perhaps TRBD2 as D (5 bases). The germline CDR1 and CDR2 sequences are DFQATT and SNEGSKA (reference sequence). V lost 6 bases to trimming and J lost 1 base, with 9 bases between them. This CDR3 spans 13 amino acids.

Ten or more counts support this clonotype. The CDR3 nucleotides read TGCAGTGCAACCCGGGGTGCTGGGGCCAACGTCCTGACTTTC. It codes for CSATRGAGANVLTF. This chain uses TRBV20-1 with TRBJ2-6; a possible D gene is TRBD2 (5 bases). This CDR3 is 14 amino acids long. V was cut by 6 bases and J by 2 bases, with 11 bases left in between. Germline CDR1 DFQATT, CDR2 SNEGSKA (reference sequence).

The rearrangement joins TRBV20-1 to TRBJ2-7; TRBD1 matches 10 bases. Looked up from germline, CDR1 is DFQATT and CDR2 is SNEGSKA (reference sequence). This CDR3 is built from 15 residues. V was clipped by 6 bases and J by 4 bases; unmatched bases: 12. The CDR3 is CSAVPGTGVKYEQYF. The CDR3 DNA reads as TGCAGTGCCGTTCCCGGGACAGGGGTGAAATACGAGCAGTACTTC.

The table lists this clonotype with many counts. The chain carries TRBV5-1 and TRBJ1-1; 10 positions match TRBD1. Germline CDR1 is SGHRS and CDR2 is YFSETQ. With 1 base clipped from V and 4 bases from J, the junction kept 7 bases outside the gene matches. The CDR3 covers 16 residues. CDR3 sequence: CASSLYPGQGTTEAFF. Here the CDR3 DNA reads TGCGCCAGCAGCTTGTACCCGGGACAGGGGACCACTGAAGCTTTCTTT.

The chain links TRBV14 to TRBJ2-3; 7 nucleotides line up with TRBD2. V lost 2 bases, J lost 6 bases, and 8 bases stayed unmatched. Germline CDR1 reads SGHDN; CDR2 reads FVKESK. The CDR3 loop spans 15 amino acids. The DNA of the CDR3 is TGTGCCAGCAGCCAACTTCGGACTAGTGGGGATACGCAGTATTTT. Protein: CASSQLRTSGDTQYF.

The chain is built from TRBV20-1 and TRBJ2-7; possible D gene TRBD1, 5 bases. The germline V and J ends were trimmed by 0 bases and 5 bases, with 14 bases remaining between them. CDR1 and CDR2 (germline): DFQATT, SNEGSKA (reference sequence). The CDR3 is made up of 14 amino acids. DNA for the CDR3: TGCAGTGCTAGAGATTCGACAGCTTCGGACGAGCAGTACTTC. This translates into CSARDSTASDEQYF.

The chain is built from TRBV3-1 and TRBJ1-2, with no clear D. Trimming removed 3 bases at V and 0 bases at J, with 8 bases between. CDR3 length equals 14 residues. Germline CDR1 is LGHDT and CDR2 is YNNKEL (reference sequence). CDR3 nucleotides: TGTGCCAGCAGCCAGCCGGACGCTAACTATGGCTACACCTTC. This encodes CASSQPDANYGYTF.

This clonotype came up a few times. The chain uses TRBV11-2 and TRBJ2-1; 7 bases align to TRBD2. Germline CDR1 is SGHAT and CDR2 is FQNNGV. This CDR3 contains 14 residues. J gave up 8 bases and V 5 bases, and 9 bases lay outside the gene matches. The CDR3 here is CASSPLWAGDEQFF. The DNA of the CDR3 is TGTGCCAGCAGCCCGTTGTGGGCGGGGGATGAGCAGTTCTTC.

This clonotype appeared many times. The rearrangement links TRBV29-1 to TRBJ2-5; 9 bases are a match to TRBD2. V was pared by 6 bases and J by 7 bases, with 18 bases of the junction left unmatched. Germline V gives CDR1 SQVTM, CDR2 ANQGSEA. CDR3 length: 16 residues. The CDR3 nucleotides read TGCAGCGTCGAGACCCTAGCGGGAACCTCGGTCGGGACCCAGTACTTC. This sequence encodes CSVETLAGTSVGTQYF.

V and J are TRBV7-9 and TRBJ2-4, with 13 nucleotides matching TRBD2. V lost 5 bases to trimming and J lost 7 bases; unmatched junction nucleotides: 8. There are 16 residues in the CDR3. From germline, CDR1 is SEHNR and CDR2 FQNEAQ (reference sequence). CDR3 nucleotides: TGTGCCAGCAGCGACCGGACTAGCGGGAGCTTGAACATTCAGTACTTC. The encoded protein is CASSDRTSGSLNIQYF.

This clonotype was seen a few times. This CDR3 reads CSVERMDSFYGYTF. In DNA form, the CDR3 reads TGCAGCGTGGAAAGGATGGACAGCTTCTATGGCTACACCTTC. The J gene is TRBJ1-2, the V gene TRBV29-1; D might be TRBD1 (6 bases). The V end lost 6 bases, the J end lost 4 bases, and 18 bases lay between the germline ends. Germline CDR1 SQVTM, CDR2 ANQGSEA. The CDR3 consists of 14 residues. Variable domain in full (rest from reference TRBV29-1 and TRBJ1-2): SAVISQKPSRDICQRGTSLTIQCQVDSQVTMMFWYRQQPGQSLTLIATANQGSEATYESGFVIDKFPISRPNLTFSTLTVSNMSPEDSSIYLCSVERMDSFYGYTFGSGTRLTVV.

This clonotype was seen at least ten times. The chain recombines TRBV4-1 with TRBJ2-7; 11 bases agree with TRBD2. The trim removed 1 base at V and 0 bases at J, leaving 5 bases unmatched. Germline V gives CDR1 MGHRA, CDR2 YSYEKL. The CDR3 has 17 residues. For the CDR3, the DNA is TGCGCCAGCAGCCAAGGTTTAGCGGGAGGGAGCTCCTACGAGCAGTACTTC. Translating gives CASSQGLAGGSSYEQYF.

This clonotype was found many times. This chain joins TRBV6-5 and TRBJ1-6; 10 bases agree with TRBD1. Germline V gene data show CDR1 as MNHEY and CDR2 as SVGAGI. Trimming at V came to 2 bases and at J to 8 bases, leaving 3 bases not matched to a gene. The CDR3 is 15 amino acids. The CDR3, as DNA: TGTGCCAGCAGTTACGTCGGGACAGGGGATTCACCCCTCCACTTT. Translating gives CASSYVGTGDSPLHF.

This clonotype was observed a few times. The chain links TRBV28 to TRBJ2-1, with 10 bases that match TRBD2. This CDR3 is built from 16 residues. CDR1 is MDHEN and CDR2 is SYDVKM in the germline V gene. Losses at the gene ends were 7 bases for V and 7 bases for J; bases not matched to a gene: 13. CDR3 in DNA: TGTGCCAGCAATTACCTAGCGGGAGCAGTATGGAATGAGCAGTTCTTC. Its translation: CASNYLAGAVWNEQFF.

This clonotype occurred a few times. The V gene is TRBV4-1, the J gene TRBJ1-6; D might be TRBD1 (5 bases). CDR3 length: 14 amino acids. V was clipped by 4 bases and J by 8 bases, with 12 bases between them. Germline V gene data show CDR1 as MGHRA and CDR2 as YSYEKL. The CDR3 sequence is CASSPRRGDSPLHF. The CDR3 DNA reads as TGCGCCAGCAGCCCCCGTCGAGGGGATTCACCCCTCCACTTT.

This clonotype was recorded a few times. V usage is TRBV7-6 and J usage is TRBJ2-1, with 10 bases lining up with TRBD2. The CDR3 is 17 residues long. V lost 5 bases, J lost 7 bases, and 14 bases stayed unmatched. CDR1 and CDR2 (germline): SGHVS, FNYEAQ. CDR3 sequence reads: CASSQLHLAGDENEQFF. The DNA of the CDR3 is TGTGCCAGCAGCCAACTTCATCTAGCGGGAGACGAAAATGAGCAGTTCTTC.

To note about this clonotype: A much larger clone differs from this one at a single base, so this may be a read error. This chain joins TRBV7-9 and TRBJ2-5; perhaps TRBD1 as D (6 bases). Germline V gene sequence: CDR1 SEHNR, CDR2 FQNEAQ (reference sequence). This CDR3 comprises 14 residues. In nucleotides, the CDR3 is TGTGCCAGCAGCTTACAGGGGATACAAGAGACCCATTACTTC. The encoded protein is CASSLQGIQETHYF.

CDR3 amino acids: CSARQGQGQPQHF. CDR3 coding DNA: TGCAGCGCTAGACAGGGGCAGGGGCAGCCCCAGCATTTT. The rearrangement uses TRBV29-1 and TRBJ1-5, with TRBD1 matching over 8 bases. The length of the CDR3 is 13 residues. With V trimmed by 7 bases and J by 7 bases, 9 bases remained unmatched. The germline V gene has CDR1 SQVTM and CDR2 ANQGSEA.